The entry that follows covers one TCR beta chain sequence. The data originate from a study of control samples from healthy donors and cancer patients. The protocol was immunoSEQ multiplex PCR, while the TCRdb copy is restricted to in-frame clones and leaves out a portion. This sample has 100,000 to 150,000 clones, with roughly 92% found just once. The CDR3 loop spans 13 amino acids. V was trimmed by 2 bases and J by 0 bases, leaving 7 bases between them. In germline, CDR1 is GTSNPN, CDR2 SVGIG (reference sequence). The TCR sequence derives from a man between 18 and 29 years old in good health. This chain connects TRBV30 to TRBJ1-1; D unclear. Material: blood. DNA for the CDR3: TGTGCCTGGAGTTTCGGGGTGAACACTGAAGCTTTCTTT. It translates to CAWSFGVNTEAFF.